A selection of T cell receptor beta chains follows, all from one sample in a study of human T cells and chemical hapten exposure. TCRdb reprocessed the RACE reads via MiXCR and lists one record per CDR3 protein. The sample has 340,000 or so distinct CDR3 sequences; approximately 6.9% are singletons. Sample: whole blood, taken in connection with sensitization to the hapten diphenylcyclopropenone (DPC). The receptor set was obtained from a woman younger than 30 with alopecia areata. Some clones in this sample may be carry-over from other donors' samples. CDR3s include the opening cysteine and the closing phenylalanine or tryptophan. D genes are given only for firm matches. Clone size is shown for a subset of rows, as once, few, many or a class of expanded clone.

j_gene: TRBJ1-6; abundance: few; d_gene: .; v_gene: TRBV13; len: 17; CDR3nt: TGTGCCAGCAGCTCCGGGACCTTAAGCTCCTATAATTCACCCCTCCACTTT; CDR3aa: CASSSGTLSSYNSPLHF
j_gene: TRBJ2-1; abundance: many; d_gene: .; v_gene: TRBV7-2; len: 13; CDR3nt: TGTGCCAGCAGCTTAGCCGGGCACAGTGAGCAGTTCTTC; CDR3aa: CASSLAGHSEQFF
j_gene: TRBJ1-4; abundance: many; d_gene: .; v_gene: TRBV4-1; len: 13; CDR3nt: TGCGCCAGCAGCCGATCTACGAATGAAAAACTGTTTTTT; CDR3aa: CASSRSTNEKLFF
j_gene: TRBJ2-7; abundance: few; d_gene: .; v_gene: TRBV25-1; len: 11; CDR3nt: TGTGCCAGCAGTGAAGTGTACCAACAGTACTTC; CDR3aa: CASSEVYQQYF
j_gene: TRBJ2-7; abundance: few; d_gene: .; v_gene: TRBV7-2; len: 15; CDR3nt: TGTGCCAGCAGCCCCGCCCCCCTAGCCCTAAACGAGCAGTACTTC; CDR3aa: CASSPAPLALNEQYF
j_gene: TRBJ1-6; abundance: few; d_gene: .; v_gene: TRBV12-3/TRBV12-4; len: 15; CDR3nt: TGTGCCAGCAGTTACACATCGTATGATAATTCACCCCTCCACTTT; CDR3aa: CASSYTSYDNSPLHF
j_gene: TRBJ2-3; abundance: few; d_gene: .; v_gene: TRBV5-5; len: 15; CDR3nt: TGTGCCAGCAGCCGCCCGGAGGGAAGCACAGATACGCAGTATTTT; CDR3aa: CASSRPEGSTDTQYF
j_gene: TRBJ2-1; abundance: .; d_gene: TRBD2; v_gene: TRBV19; len: 16; CDR3nt: TGTGCCAACATCCCGAGCGGGGGGAAACCCTACAATGAGCAGTTCTTC; CDR3aa: CANIPSGGKPYNEQFF
j_gene: TRBJ2-3; abundance: many; d_gene: .; v_gene: TRBV29-1; len: 13; CDR3nt: TGCAGCGTCTCTCAGGGGTCCACAGATACGCAGTATTTT; CDR3aa: CSVSQGSTDTQYF
j_gene: TRBJ1-2; abundance: few; d_gene: .; v_gene: TRBV10-2; len: 14; CDR3nt: TGCGCCAGCAGTGAGGGGATCAGGGACTATGGCTACACCTTC; CDR3aa: CASSEGIRDYGYTF
j_gene: TRBJ2-2; abundance: .; d_gene: TRBD1; v_gene: TRBV28; len: 16; CDR3nt: TGTGCCAGCAGTTTTAGGACAGGGGGAAGAACCGGGGAGCTGTTTTTT; CDR3aa: CASSFRTGGRTGELFF
j_gene: TRBJ1-1; abundance: many; d_gene: .; v_gene: TRBV12-3/TRBV12-4; len: 13; CDR3nt: TGTGCCAGCAGCTCCGGATGGCAGGGAGGGGCTTTCTTT; CDR3aa: CASSSGWQGGAFF
j_gene: TRBJ2-7; abundance: .; d_gene: .; v_gene: TRBV4-2; len: 13; CDR3nt: TGTGCCAGCAGCCAAGATCACGGGTACGAGCAGTACTTC; CDR3aa: CASSQDHGYEQYF
j_gene: TRBJ2-1; abundance: .; d_gene: .; v_gene: TRBV6-2/TRBV6-3; len: 11; CDR3nt: TGTGCCAGACCCTACCGGCGGGAGCAGTTCTTC; CDR3aa: CARPYRREQFF
j_gene: TRBJ2-5; abundance: many; d_gene: .; v_gene: TRBV12-3/TRBV12-4; len: 16; CDR3nt: TGTGCCAGCAGCCTCCCACAGGGAGTTGGGCAAGAGACCCAGTACTTC; CDR3aa: CASSLPQGVGQETQYF
j_gene: TRBJ1-2; abundance: many; d_gene: TRBD1; v_gene: TRBV10-3; len: 12; CDR3nt: TGTGCCATCACGACAGGGTCGGTCGGCTACACCTTC; CDR3aa: CAITTGSVGYTF
j_gene: TRBJ1-5; abundance: many; d_gene: .; v_gene: TRBV25-1; len: 12; CDR3nt: TGTGCCAGCAGTACCTACGATCAGCCCCAGCATTTT; CDR3aa: CASSTYDQPQHF
j_gene: TRBJ2-3; abundance: few; d_gene: TRBD2; v_gene: TRBV9; len: 17; CDR3nt: TGTGCCAGCAGCGGCGGGACTAGCGGGGGGGCCTCGGATACGCAGTATTTT; CDR3aa: CASSGGTSGGASDTQYF
j_gene: TRBJ1-2; abundance: many; d_gene: .; v_gene: TRBV6-5; len: 14; CDR3nt: TGTGCCAGCAGTTACGCAGGGGCCCACAATGGCTACACCTTC; CDR3aa: CASSYAGAHNGYTF
j_gene: TRBJ2-3; abundance: many; d_gene: .; v_gene: TRBV9; len: 13; CDR3nt: TGTGCCAGCAGCATGCGGGCATCAGATACGCAGTATTTT; CDR3aa: CASSMRASDTQYF
j_gene: TRBJ2-1; abundance: .; d_gene: .; v_gene: TRBV6-2/TRBV6-3; len: 13; CDR3nt: TGTGCCAGCAGTTACACCAGAAACAATGAGCAGTTCTTC; CDR3aa: CASSYTRNNEQFF
j_gene: TRBJ2-7; abundance: .; d_gene: TRBD1; v_gene: TRBV7-9; len: 13; CDR3nt: TGTGCCAGCAGCCCGAGCCGGGACAGCGAGCAGTACTTC; CDR3aa: CASSPSRDSEQYF
j_gene: TRBJ2-2; abundance: .; d_gene: .; v_gene: TRBV10-3; len: 13; CDR3nt: TGTGCCATCAGTGATGGGCACACCGGGGAGCTGTTTTTT; CDR3aa: CAISDGHTGELFF
j_gene: TRBJ1-4; abundance: few; d_gene: .; v_gene: TRBV12-3/TRBV12-4; len: 14; CDR3nt: TGTGCCAGCAGTCGGACAGCCCCTAATGAAAAACTGTTTTTT; CDR3aa: CASSRTAPNEKLFF
j_gene: TRBJ2-3; abundance: .; d_gene: .; v_gene: TRBV9; len: 15; CDR3nt: TGTGCCAGCAGCCAAATTAGGGGAGGCACAGATACGCAGTATTTT; CDR3aa: CASSQIRGGTDTQYF
j_gene: TRBJ1-1; abundance: few; d_gene: .; v_gene: TRBV28; len: 16; CDR3nt: TGTGCCAGCAGTTTAGTTCCCGGTAGGGGGAACACTGAAGCTTTCTTT; CDR3aa: CASSLVPGRGNTEAFF
j_gene: TRBJ2-7; abundance: .; d_gene: .; v_gene: TRBV7-2; len: 13; CDR3nt: TGTGCCAGCAGCTTAGCTTCCGGACCAGGGCAGTACTTC; CDR3aa: CASSLASGPGQYF
j_gene: TRBJ2-3; abundance: .; d_gene: .; v_gene: TRBV3-1; len: 15; CDR3nt: TGTGCCAGCAGCCAAGAGTTTTCTAGCACAGATACGCAGTATTTT; CDR3aa: CASSQEFSSTDTQYF
j_gene: TRBJ2-1; abundance: many; d_gene: .; v_gene: TRBV5-1; len: 15; CDR3nt: TGCGCCAGCAGCTTGGTGGCGGATCCCTACAATGAGCAGTTCTTC; CDR3aa: CASSLVADPYNEQFF
j_gene: TRBJ1-2; abundance: few; d_gene: .; v_gene: TRBV19; len: 14; CDR3nt: TGTGCCAGTAGCAACATCGACAGCTGGTATGGCTACACCTTC; CDR3aa: CASSNIDSWYGYTF
j_gene: TRBJ2-3; abundance: .; d_gene: .; v_gene: TRBV7-2; len: 18; CDR3nt: TGTGCCAGCAGCTTTAAAGTGCTCTTGGGGGCTAGCACAGATACGCAGTATTTT; CDR3aa: CASSFKVLLGASTDTQYF
j_gene: TRBJ2-2; abundance: few; d_gene: TRBD2; v_gene: TRBV18; len: 17; CDR3nt: TGTGCCAGCTCACCACGGGGAGGGGCCGCTCTCACCGGGGAGCTGTTTTTT; CDR3aa: CASSPRGGAALTGELFF
j_gene: TRBJ2-1; abundance: .; d_gene: TRBD1; v_gene: TRBV18; len: 14; CDR3nt: TGTGCCAGCTCACCCCCCGGGACAGGGGGTGAGCAGTTCTTC; CDR3aa: CASSPPGTGGEQFF
j_gene: TRBJ1-6; abundance: .; d_gene: TRBD1; v_gene: TRBV28; len: 15; CDR3nt: TGTGCCAGCAGTTCCTCAGGACAGGGGGATTCACCCCTCCACTTT; CDR3aa: CASSSSGQGDSPLHF
j_gene: TRBJ2-2; abundance: many; d_gene: .; v_gene: TRBV3-1; len: 15; CDR3nt: TGTGCCAGCAGTAGCCCGGCGGAGGACACCGGGGAGCTGTTTTTT; CDR3aa: CASSSPAEDTGELFF
j_gene: TRBJ1-5; abundance: .; d_gene: TRBD1; v_gene: TRBV20-1; len: 12; CDR3nt: TGCAGTGCTAAACAGGGGGGTCAGCCCCAGCATTTT; CDR3aa: CSAKQGGQPQHF
j_gene: TRBJ1-5; abundance: .; d_gene: .; v_gene: TRBV21-1; len: 19; CDR3nt: TGTGCCAGCAGCAAAGACCCCCGGGGACAGGGGGCCTTCAATCAGCCCCAGCATTTT; CDR3aa: CASSKDPRGQGAFNQPQHF
j_gene: TRBJ2-6; abundance: many; d_gene: .; v_gene: TRBV6-4; len: 16; CDR3nt: TGTGCCAGCTCCTCAGGGCCTTCCTCTGGGGCCAACGTCCTGACTTTC; CDR3aa: CASSSGPSSGANVLTF
j_gene: TRBJ2-4; abundance: .; d_gene: .; v_gene: TRBV5-1; len: 16; CDR3nt: TGCGCCAGCAGCTTAAACAGGATAGTTGCCAAAAACATTCAGTACTTC; CDR3aa: CASSLNRIVAKNIQYF
j_gene: TRBJ2-7; abundance: .; d_gene: .; v_gene: TRBV7-6; len: 13; CDR3nt: TGTGCCAGCAGCCCTGACTGGAACTACGAGCAGTACTTC; CDR3aa: CASSPDWNYEQYF
j_gene: TRBJ2-6; abundance: .; d_gene: .; v_gene: TRBV12-3/TRBV12-4; len: 14; CDR3nt: TGTGCCAGCTATTACGCTACTGGGGCCAACGTCCTGACTTTC; CDR3aa: CASYYATGANVLTF
j_gene: TRBJ2-7; abundance: few; d_gene: TRBD1; v_gene: TRBV6-6; len: 15; CDR3nt: TGTGCCAGCAGCCGAAACAGGGGGTTAGCCTACGAGCAGTACTTC; CDR3aa: CASSRNRGLAYEQYF
j_gene: TRBJ1-2; abundance: many; d_gene: .; v_gene: TRBV4-3; len: 13; CDR3nt: TGCGCCAGCAGCCAAGATGTTAACTATGGCTACACCTTC; CDR3aa: CASSQDVNYGYTF
j_gene: TRBJ2-5; abundance: few; d_gene: .; v_gene: TRBV20-1; len: 12; CDR3nt: TGCAGTGCTCGTAGCGAGCAAGAGACCCAGTACTTC; CDR3aa: CSARSEQETQYF
j_gene: TRBJ2-3; abundance: many; d_gene: .; v_gene: TRBV29-1; len: 11; CDR3nt: TGCAGCGTCACCAGCACAGATACGCAGTATTTT; CDR3aa: CSVTSTDTQYF
j_gene: TRBJ2-5; abundance: few; d_gene: .; v_gene: TRBV29-1; len: 15; CDR3nt: TGCAGCGCCAAGAGGCATGCGTCCGGCATGCAGACCCAGTACTTC; CDR3aa: CSAKRHASGMQTQYF
j_gene: TRBJ2-6; abundance: many; d_gene: .; v_gene: TRBV4-2; len: 15; CDR3nt: TGTGCCAGCAGCCAGAGTCACTCTGGGGCCAACGTCCTGACTTTC; CDR3aa: CASSQSHSGANVLTF
j_gene: TRBJ1-2; abundance: .; d_gene: TRBD1; v_gene: TRBV13; len: 14; CDR3nt: TGTGCCAGCAGCCCGGACAGGGGACCTTCTGGCTACACCTTC; CDR3aa: CASSPDRGPSGYTF
j_gene: TRBJ1-1; abundance: .; d_gene: .; v_gene: TRBV18; len: 13; CDR3nt: TGTGCCAGCTCACCGGGACATCGACAAGAAGCTTTCTTT; CDR3aa: CASSPGHRQEAFF
j_gene: TRBJ2-3; abundance: many; d_gene: .; v_gene: TRBV15; len: 14; CDR3nt: TGTGCCACCAGCAGAGATTGGGGGGAGAATACGCAGTATTTT; CDR3aa: CATSRDWGENTQYF
j_gene: TRBJ2-1; abundance: few; d_gene: .; v_gene: TRBV6-2/TRBV6-3; len: 17; CDR3nt: TGTGCCAGCAGTTACCTATTGAGACTCTCCTCCTACAATGAGCAGTTCTTC; CDR3aa: CASSYLLRLSSYNEQFF
j_gene: TRBJ1-3; abundance: .; d_gene: .; v_gene: TRBV5-6; len: 14; CDR3nt: TGTGCCAGCAGCTTGGGGGACATTGGAAACACCATATATTTT; CDR3aa: CASSLGDIGNTIYF